Listed here is a single T cell receptor beta chain. The clone's antigen remains unknown. No much larger clone is present one base from it, and per-base qualities are unavailable. Library construction relied on the immunoSEQ multiplex PCR assay. A mixture of 60 forward primers for TCR Vbeta segments and 13 reverse primers for TCR Jbeta segments was used in the multiplex PCR. Amplification of the CDR3 region of rearranged TCR beta genes was performed with a multiplex PCR assay on genomic DNA. Amplified TCR beta libraries were sequenced as 87-base-pair reads on the Illumina HiSeq System. Regarding the original processing steps: In a later analysis, tens of millions of unique TCR beta chains were counted across the 500 to 850 repertoires, and roughly 11 million of these chains were shared by at least two donors. Raw reads were error-corrected and collapsed into unique sequences with a nearest-neighbor algorithm that merged closely related sequences to remove PCR and sequencing errors. To assign V, D and J gene segments, CDR3 sequences were aligned to IMGT reference sequences. For a sequence to be retained, a match of at least six nucleotides was required to both a V gene segment and a J gene segment. Rearrangements were called productive when the CDR3 lacked stop codons and stayed in frame with V and J; all others were non-productive. CDR3 was defined by IMGT convention, running from the second conserved V-encoded cysteine to the conserved J-encoded phenylalanine. The earlier analysis of some 600 of the donors excluded sequences that lacked an unambiguous match to a single V gene segment. In an earlier analysis of around 590 of the donors, a V segment was called functional when productive rearrangements were above 56.7%, and segregating when the standard deviation between donors exceeded 5%. A statistical classification framework was built for diagnosing cytomegalovirus status from the catalog of TCR beta chain sequences. V and J gene assignment, in a later analysis, came from comparing TCR nucleotide sequences with IMGT/GENE-DB human TR gene sequences. A later analysis assigned CDR3 sequences and most-parsimonious VDJ recombination scenarios with the TCRdist pipeline. In a later analysis, every TCR beta chain was defined by the combination of its CDR3 amino acid sequence and its V-gene family, and reads without a unique V-gene family were dropped. To address suspected cross-contamination and a sequencing artifact, a later analysis removed roughly 640 highly shared, low-generation-probability nucleotide sequences. In a later analysis, a clonal expansion index for each public chain was calculated from normalized within-repertoire ranks of inferred template counts. In a later analysis, generation probabilities were computed with a VDJ recombination model fitted to out-of-frame rearrangements, and the resulting probabilities were checked against IGoR. Hypergeometric tests were used in a later analysis to score TCR-TCR, TCR-HLA and TCR-CMV co-occurrence, with a repertoire-size bias correction applied to the TCR pairs. A later analysis estimated false discovery rates by permuting HLA or CMV assignments 20 times. In a later analysis, co-occurring TCRs were grouped using DBSCAN, with TCRdist sequence similarity added in when clustering inside HLA-allele-positive subsets. Repertoires with fewer than 30,000 or more than 120,000 public chains, plus five repertoires with anomalous nucleotide sharing, were excluded from co-occurrence clustering. Here the immuneACCESS table is served through TCRdb, limited to in-frame sequences with V and J called. Missing clones are a known gap in these copies; in checked studies unresolved V genes cover under half, and the rest lacks a known reason. The D gene and trimming were derived from the DNA, and the V and J assignments and clone size from that table. The table for this sample lists approximately 200,000 clones; more than 75% of them were counted only once. The ten largest clones capture about 1.2% of the sample.

V gives up 8 bases and J gives up 5 bases, and the segment between their germline ends measures 16 bases. The germline V gene specifies KGHSH as CDR1 and LQKENI as CDR2. The CDR3 numbers 13 residues from cysteine through phenylalanine. The DNA shown is the 39-base CDR3, in frame from base 1. This sample was included in a study of cytomegalovirus exposure and HLA in healthy donors (dated by TCRdb to 2015 to 2018). Looking at the study overall: An earlier analysis of a few hundred of the donors reported 250 to 350 Gb of sequence data and roughly 120 million unique TCR beta sequences obtained from around 190 million T cells. Approximately 310 gigabases of sequencing data and tens of millions of unique TCR sequences were included in an early release covering roughly 600 HLA-typed donors. Of the roughly 420 genotyped donors, approximately 81% were placed in the genetic ancestry cluster associated with self-reported Caucasian donors. The study aimed to test whether cataloging public T cell receptors could reveal signatures of past pathogen exposure. The T cell repertoires of about 700 subjects were profiled by immunosequencing and related to cytomegalovirus serostatus. Besides the first cohort of 550 to 750 subjects, a separate validation cohort made up of 120 different subjects was used. High-throughput TCR immunosequencing, statistical association of individual TCRs with disease status, and machine learning were combined to predict cytomegalovirus infection status. To study patterns of TCR occurrence, a later analysis re-analyzed previously published TCR beta repertoires from hundreds of donors and added high-resolution HLA genotyping. Rather than drawing on any new phenotypic data, the later analysis identified candidate immune exposures from TCR beta sequences and the way those sequences occurred across donors. An earlier analysis of fewer than 750 of the donors used high-throughput TCR beta sequencing to judge whether each TCR beta V gene segment behaved as functional or pseudogenic. Donor age, sex, ethnicity and CMV serostatus were compiled together with the repertoire data. A later genetic analysis took genome-wide SNP genotypes for about 55% of the roughly 700 donors and used that subset as a discovery cohort. Every discovery cohort repertoire had been produced on one sequencing platform. Class I and class II HLA loci were covered by the typing at four-digit resolution. The number of typed donors differed by locus: roughly 629-630 for A, B, C, DRB1 and DQB1; 522 for DQA1; about 600 for DPA1; and approximately 450 for DPB1. Several DR-DQ haplotypes were treated as single units for association and clustering because of strong linkage in the cohort. Among under 450 genotyped donors of the cohort, an average of about 240,000 unique TCR beta nucleotide sequences were sequenced per donor, around 20% of them non-productive. Study-wide findings and limitations: In a later analysis, most CMV-associated TCR beta chains were found to appear HLA-restricted, with HLA associations seemingly driven largely by CMV exposure. An association between a missense DCLRE1C variant and V-gene and J-gene trimming of TCR beta chains was found in a later genetic analysis and replicated in an independent cohort. Specific HLA alleles were associated with more than 15,000 TCR beta sequences at a false discovery rate of 0.05 in a later analysis. Assigning TCR associations to individual alleles was difficult when HLA alleles, especially DR and DQ, strongly co-occurred. In a later genetic analysis, fewer N-insertions in productive TCRs were reported among donors in an Asian-associated ancestry cluster than the roughly 700-donor mean. The study gave a list of roughly 150 TCR beta chains associated with cytomegalovirus. In a later analysis, HLA-associated TCR beta chains showed more clonal expansion and lower generation probabilities than non-associated chains that were equally common. Because HLA typing was unavailable for some donors at each locus, only the typed subset was used in association tests. A later analysis found that TCR association rates varied across HLA loci, with DRB1 alleles showing the most associated TCRs and HLA-C alleles the fewest. A group of highly shared sequence variants was considered likely to be a technical artifact of the sequencing pipeline. It was suggested by the authors that the approach could potentially be generalized to other disease states and immunological phenotypes. Linkage disequilibrium might explain the correlated functional status among segregating V segments, but an unknown experimental factor could not be ruled out. The presence/absence analyses assumed that sequencing depth was roughly uniform across donors, and that assumption may not be true. A further reported finding was that TCR beta sequences accurately predicted the HLA-A and HLA-B alleles for most subjects in the first cohort. A few of the identified cytomegalovirus-associated TCR beta chains were confirmed in vitro to be specific for cytomegalovirus antigens. For the cohort, immune exposure information was limited to CMV serostatus. Over 15 rarely observed V segments, including chromosome 9 orphons, were excluded from the earlier analysis of about 610 of the donors because counts were too low. Only TCR beta chains were sequenced in this cohort, and the absence of alpha or paired-chain data limited detectable features. In an earlier analysis of several hundred of the donors, most TCR beta V segments were observed in productive rearrangements about 90% or about 30% of the time, broadly matching IMGT annotations. Some IMGT-functional V segments, including TRBV6-2 and TRBV6-3, could not be distinguished by the 87-base-pair reads and were therefore excluded. Most TCR sequences were observed very rarely across donors, whereas some public TCRs were present in many individuals. A later analysis reported that several top co-occurrence clusters appeared linked to parvovirus B19, influenza, CMV and Epstein-Barr virus. In both the original and validation cohorts, the classifier was reported to diagnose cytomegalovirus status with high specificity and sensitivity.

The cohort was made up of approximately 700 healthy bone marrow donors. Cohort members were all nominally healthy when sampled, although unrecorded immune exposures were likely present. CMV serostatus was recorded as positive for some 300 and negative for about 50% of the roughly 670 cohort members, whereas no CMV serostatus was recorded for the donor in question. A peripheral blood sample was collected from each donor, and TCR beta sequencing was performed on peripheral blood mononuclear cells. The Qiagen DNeasy Blood Extraction Kit was used to extract genomic DNA from the blood cell samples. Sequenced: PBMCs. The rearrangement combines TRBV18 with TRBJ2-7; 5 matching bases give a weak D call of TRBD2. The clonotype was recovered from a human donor in good health. Here is the DNA: TGTGCCAGCACCCTAATCGGGATGAACGAGCAGTACTTC. This is translated as CASTLIGMNEQYF.